These T cell receptor beta chains were read from a single sample in a study of T cells after yellow fever vaccination. TCRdb processed the 5' RACE reads anew with MiXCR; each CDR3 protein has one entry. In the table there are around 330,000 distinct CDR3 sequences, around 3.6% of which are singletons. The source material was PBMCs, sampled on the day of the yellow fever booster vaccination. The source of these receptors is a young man who received the YFV17D yellow fever vaccine. Each CDR3 is given with its conserved first and last residue. D genes are given only for firm matches. Rows may omit the clone size; those that give it use once, few, many or a size class.

TRBJ2-5	TRBV12-3/TRBV12-4	many	-	16	CASRRGPGKNEGTQYF	TGTGCCAGCAGACGAGGACCCGGGAAAAATGAGGGGACCCAGTACTTC
TRBJ2-5	TRBV20-1	few	TRBD1	13	CSARNRGRETQYF	TGCAGTGCTAGGAACAGGGGAAGAGAGACCCAGTACTTC
TRBJ2-4	TRBV20-1	few	TRBD2	14	CSARDPGGANIQYF	TGCAGTGCTAGAGATCCGGGGGGAGCAAACATTCAGTACTTC
TRBJ2-7	TRBV6-2/TRBV6-3	few	-	13	CASSYSRDYEQYF	TGTGCCAGCAGTTACTCCCGGGACTACGAGCAGTACTTC
TRBJ2-4	TRBV7-3	many	-	13	CASSMGHSNIQYF	TGTGCCAGCAGCATGGGACACTCGAACATTCAGTACTTC
TRBJ2-3	TRBV5-6	-	-	16	CASSLGFGKRADTQYF	TGTGCCAGCAGCTTAGGATTCGGGAAGAGGGCAGATACGCAGTATTTT
TRBJ2-1	TRBV7-8	many	-	15	CASSSGSGGHNEQFF	TGTGCCAGCAGCTCTGGATCGGGGGGCCACAATGAGCAGTTCTTC
TRBJ1-3	TRBV4-3	many	-	17	CASSQAYKVITGNTIYF	TGCGCCAGCAGCCAAGCCTACAAGGTCATAACTGGAAACACCATATATTTT
TRBJ2-5	TRBV5-6	few	-	13	CASSSASQETQYF	TGTGCCAGCAGCTCAGCTAGTCAAGAGACCCAGTACTTC
TRBJ1-2	TRBV27	few	-	15	CASSLSSRGDYGYTF	TGTGCCAGCAGTTTATCGTCCAGGGGAGACTATGGCTACACCTTC
TRBJ1-2	TRBV7-2	many	-	13	CASSLGLNYGYTF	TGTGCCAGCAGCCTGGGACTAAACTATGGCTACACCTTC
TRBJ1-2	TRBV5-1	-	TRBD1	15	CASSFLPGQGESYTF	TGCGCCAGCAGCTTTCTACCGGGACAGGGGGAAAGTTACACCTTC
TRBJ1-1	TRBV25-1	few	-	15	CASSEWVGRSTEAFF	TGTGCCAGCAGTGAATGGGTCGGGAGATCTACTGAAGCTTTCTTT
TRBJ2-2	TRBV7-7	few	TRBD2	16	CASSLARTSGAGELFF	TGTGCTAGCAGCTTAGCCCGGACTAGCGGCGCCGGGGAGCTGTTTTTT
TRBJ2-7	TRBV7-2	-	-	13	CASSLMGPYEQYF	TGTGCCAGCAGCTTAATGGGACCCTACGAGCAGTACTTC
TRBJ2-5	TRBV7-2	-	TRBD2	19	CASSPSSGASGGPRETQYF	TGTGCCAGCAGCCCTTCCTCGGGGGCTAGCGGGGGCCCCCGAGAGACCCAGTACTTC
TRBJ2-3	TRBV7-2	many	-	14	CASSPGTVTDTQYF	TGTGCCAGCAGCCCTGGGACGGTCACAGATACGCAGTATTTT
TRBJ2-1	TRBV20-1	many	TRBD2	16	CSARDTRGAVWNEQFF	TGCAGTGCTAGAGATACGCGGGGGGCGGTTTGGAATGAGCAGTTCTTC
TRBJ2-3	TRBV23-1	-	-	18	CASSQSGGFSGLTDTQYF	TGCGCCAGCAGTCAATCGGGGGGTTTTTCGGGGCTCACAGATACGCAGTATTTT
TRBJ1-2	TRBV7-2	many	-	13	CASSLGEGRGYTF	TGTGCCAGCAGCTTAGGGGAGGGAAGAGGCTACACCTTC
TRBJ1-5	TRBV7-2	few	-	17	CASSFQLLTGGYQPQHF	TGTGCCAGCAGCTTCCAACTCCTGACAGGCGGCTATCAGCCCCAGCATTTT
TRBJ1-3	TRBV28	many	-	17	CASSLSAGGRSGNTIYF	TGTGCCAGCAGTTTATCGGCGGGCGGACGGTCTGGAAACACCATATATTTT
TRBJ1-2	TRBV5-1	many	TRBD1	15	CASSLVGQGAYGYTF	TGCGCCAGCAGCTTGGTGGGACAGGGGGCCTATGGCTACACCTTC
TRBJ1-2	TRBV5-1	many	-	15	CASSLDALGDSGYTF	TGCGCCAGCAGCTTGGACGCCCTTGGGGATTCTGGCTACACCTTC
TRBJ1-2	TRBV5-1	few	-	14	CASSWGDSGDGYTF	TGCGCCAGCAGCTGGGGCGATTCTGGGGATGGCTACACCTTC
TRBJ1-2	TRBV18	many	-	12	CASSPRRYGYTF	TGTGCCAGCTCACCCCGTCGCTATGGCTACACCTTC
TRBJ2-7	TRBV28	many	-	13	CASRPPAAYEQYF	TGTGCCAGCAGGCCCCCGGCTGCCTACGAGCAGTACTTC
TRBJ2-1	TRBV5-1	many	-	11	CASSKDNEQFF	TGCGCCAGCAGTAAGGACAATGAGCAGTTCTTC
TRBJ2-7	TRBV25-1	many	-	11	CASSDRNEQYF	TGTGCCAGCAGTGACAGGAACGAGCAGTACTTC
TRBJ2-2	TRBV5-4	-	-	14	CASSLVLNTGELFF	TGTGCCAGCAGCTTGGTTCTAAACACCGGGGAGCTGTTTTTT
TRBJ2-3	TRBV7-9	many	TRBD2	16	CASSLVRSGAADTQYF	TGTGCCAGCAGCTTGGTGAGAAGCGGGGCAGCTGATACGCAGTATTTT
TRBJ2-3	TRBV14	few	-	17	CASSYAFWRGDTDTQYF	TGTGCCAGCAGCTATGCTTTTTGGCGGGGAGACACAGATACGCAGTATTTT
TRBJ2-5	TRBV15	many	TRBD1	15	CATSRDRTGQETQYF	TGTGCCACCAGCAGAGATCGGACAGGGCAAGAGACCCAGTACTTC
TRBJ2-2	TRBV18	few	-	15	CASSPWDPGAGELFF	TGTGCCAGCTCACCATGGGACCCAGGGGCCGGGGAGCTGTTTTTT
TRBJ2-1	TRBV5-1	many	-	14	CASSPGATSDEQFF	TGCGCCAGCAGCCCGGGGGCCACTAGCGATGAGCAGTTCTTC
TRBJ2-1	TRBV5-1	-	-	16	CASSLTPGVAYNEQFF	TGCGCCAGCAGCTTAACTCCAGGGGTGGCCTACAATGAGCAGTTCTTC
TRBJ2-5	TRBV12-3/TRBV12-4	few	-	13	CASSFLGEETQYF	TGTGCCAGCAGTTTCTTGGGGGAAGAGACCCAGTACTTC
TRBJ2-5	TRBV29-1	many	TRBD1	13	CSAPTGVGETQYF	TGCAGCGCCCCTACAGGGGTCGGCGAGACCCAGTACTTC
TRBJ1-6	TRBV4-3	many	-	13	CASSQDPNSPLHF	TGCGCCAGCAGCCAAGATCCGAATTCACCCCTCCACTTT
TRBJ1-1	TRBV5-5	few	-	16	CASTDTFKGLNTEAFF	TGTGCCAGCACGGACACCTTCAAGGGGCTGAACACTGAAGCTTTCTTT
TRBJ1-6	TRBV20-1	many	-	13	CSAIRTDHSPLHF	TGCAGTGCTATAAGGACTGATCATTCACCCCTCCACTTT
TRBJ1-2	TRBV5-4	-	TRBD1	17	CASSLWARTGGGYGYTF	TGTGCCAGCAGCTTGTGGGCTAGGACAGGAGGGGGCTATGGCTACACCTTC
TRBJ2-1	TRBV7-2	many	-	14	CASTMSAAYNEQFF	TGTGCCAGCACCATGTCAGCGGCCTACAATGAGCAGTTCTTC
TRBJ2-7	TRBV7-2	many	TRBD2	16	CASSLIGLAGSYEQYF	TGTGCCAGCAGCTTAATAGGTCTAGCGGGATCCTACGAGCAGTACTTC
TRBJ1-6	TRBV12-3/TRBV12-4	few	-	13	CASSPGGSSPLHF	TGTGCCAGCAGCCCCGGGGGGTCTTCACCCCTCCACTTT
TRBJ1-3	TRBV5-1	-	-	15	CASKPTGLSGNTIYF	TGCGCCAGCAAACCAACCGGGCTCTCTGGAAACACCATATATTTT
TRBJ2-5	TRBV11-2	many	-	15	CASSLGIEGKETQYF	TGTGCCAGCAGCTTAGGAATCGAGGGAAAAGAGACCCAGTACTTC
TRBJ2-1	TRBV11-2	few	-	15	CASSPQEGPYNEQFF	TGTGCCAGCAGCCCCCAGGAGGGCCCCTACAATGAGCAGTTCTTC
TRBJ2-6	TRBV5-1	few	-	17	CASSLAQGNSGANVLTF	TGCGCCAGCAGCTTGGCGCAGGGAAACTCTGGGGCCAACGTCCTGACTTTC
TRBJ1-1	TRBV20-1	-	-	14	CSARSGDLATEAFF	TGCAGTGCTAGGTCGGGGGACCTTGCCACTGAAGCTTTCTTT
TRBJ2-1	TRBV7-2	many	TRBD2	16	CASSLSLAGSRNEQFF	TGTGCCAGCAGCTTAAGCCTAGCGGGGTCTAGGAATGAGCAGTTCTTC
TRBJ2-4	TRBV12-3/TRBV12-4	many	TRBD2	11	CASSFGGIQYF	TGTGCCAGCAGTTTCGGGGGGATTCAGTACTTC